This T cell receptor (beta chain) is drawn from a study of blood T cell repertoires in COVID-19. Background on the study: Material from acute and convalescent COVID-19 was sourced from the United States, Italy and Spain.

Original handling: From reference gene primer amplification, estimates of nucleated cell counts were derived. Repertoires were generated with immunoSEQ multiplex PCR, while TCRdb's copy carries only in-frame clones and drops some. V, J and clone size were drawn from that table, and D and trimming were deduced from the DNA. The sample lists about 150,000 clones, roughly 84% occurring once. Deletions cut 3 bases from V and 8 bases from J, with 13 bases between. The length of the CDR3 is 13 residues. The germline gives CDR1 KGHSH, CDR2 LQKENI. Sample: peripheral blood. The receptor comes from a woman aged 45-60 years with acute or convalescent COVID-19. This chain joins TRBV18 and TRBJ1-2; D unclear. The DNA for the CDR3 is TGTGCCAGCTCACCGAGAGGGATTGTGGGCTACACCTTC. Residues: CASSPRGIVGYTF.